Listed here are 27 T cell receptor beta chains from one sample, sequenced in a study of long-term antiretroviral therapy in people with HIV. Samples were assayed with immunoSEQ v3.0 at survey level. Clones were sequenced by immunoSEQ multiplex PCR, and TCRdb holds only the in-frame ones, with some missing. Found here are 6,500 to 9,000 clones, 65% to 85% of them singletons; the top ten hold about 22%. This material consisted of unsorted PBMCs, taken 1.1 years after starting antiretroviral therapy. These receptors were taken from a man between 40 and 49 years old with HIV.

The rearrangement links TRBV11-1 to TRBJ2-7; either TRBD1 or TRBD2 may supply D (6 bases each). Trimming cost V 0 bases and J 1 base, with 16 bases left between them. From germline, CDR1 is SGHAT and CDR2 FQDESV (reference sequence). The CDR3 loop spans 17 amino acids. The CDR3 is CASSLAAEGGSSYEQYF. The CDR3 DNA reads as TGTGCCAGCAGCTTAGCGGCAGAGGGGGGAAGTTCCTACGAGCAGTACTTC.

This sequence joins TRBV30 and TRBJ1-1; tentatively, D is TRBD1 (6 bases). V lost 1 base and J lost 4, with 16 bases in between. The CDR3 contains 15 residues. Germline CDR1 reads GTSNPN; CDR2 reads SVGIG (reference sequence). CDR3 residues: CAWSADRRGGTEAFF. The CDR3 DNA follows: TGTGCCTGGAGTGCCGACAGGCGTGGGGGCACTGAAGCTTTCTTT.

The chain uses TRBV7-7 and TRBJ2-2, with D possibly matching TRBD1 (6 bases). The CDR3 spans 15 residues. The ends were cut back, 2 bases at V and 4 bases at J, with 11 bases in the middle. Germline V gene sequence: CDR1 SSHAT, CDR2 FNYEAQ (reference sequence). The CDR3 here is CASSLYTGLTGELFF. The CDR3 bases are TGTGCCAGCAGCTTATATACAGGGCTCACCGGGGAGCTGTTTTTT.

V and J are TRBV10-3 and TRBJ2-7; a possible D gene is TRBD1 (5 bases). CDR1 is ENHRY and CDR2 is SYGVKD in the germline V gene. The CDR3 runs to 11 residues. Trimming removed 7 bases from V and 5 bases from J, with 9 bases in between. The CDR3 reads CAIKGYHEQYF. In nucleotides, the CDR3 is TGTGCCATCAAGGGGTACCACGAGCAGTACTTC.

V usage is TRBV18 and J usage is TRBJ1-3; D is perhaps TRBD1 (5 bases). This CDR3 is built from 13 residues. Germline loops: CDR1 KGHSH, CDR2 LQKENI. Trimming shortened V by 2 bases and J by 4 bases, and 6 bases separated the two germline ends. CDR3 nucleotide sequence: TGTGCCAGCTCACCAGGGGGAGGAAACACCATATATTTT. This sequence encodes CASSPGGGNTIYF.

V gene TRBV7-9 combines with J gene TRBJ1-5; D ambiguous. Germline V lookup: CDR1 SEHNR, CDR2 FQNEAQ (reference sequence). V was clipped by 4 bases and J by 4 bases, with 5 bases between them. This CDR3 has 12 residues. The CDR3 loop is CASSSDNQPQHF. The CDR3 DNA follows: TGTGCCAGCAGCTCTGATAATCAGCCCCAGCATTTT.

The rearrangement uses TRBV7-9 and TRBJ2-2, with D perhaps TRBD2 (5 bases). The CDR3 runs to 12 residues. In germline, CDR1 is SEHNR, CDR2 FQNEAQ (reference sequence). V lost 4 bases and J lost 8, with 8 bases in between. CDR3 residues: CASSSAGGELFF. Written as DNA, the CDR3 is TGTGCCAGCAGCTCCGCGGGTGGGGAGCTGTTTTTT.

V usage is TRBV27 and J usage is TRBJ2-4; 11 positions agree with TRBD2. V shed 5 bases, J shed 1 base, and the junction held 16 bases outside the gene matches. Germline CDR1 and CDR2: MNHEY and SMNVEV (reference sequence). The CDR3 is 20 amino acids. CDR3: CASSDRTSGRTAMAKNIQYF. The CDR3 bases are TGTGCCAGCAGTGACCGGACTAGCGGGCGGACCGCGATGGCCAAAAACATTCAGTACTTC.

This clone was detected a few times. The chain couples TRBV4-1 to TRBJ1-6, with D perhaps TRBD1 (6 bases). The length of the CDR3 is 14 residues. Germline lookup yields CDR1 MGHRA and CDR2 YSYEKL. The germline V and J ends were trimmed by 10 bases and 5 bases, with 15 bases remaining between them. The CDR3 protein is CATAPTGNNSPLHF. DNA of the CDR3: TGCGCCACAGCGCCTACAGGGAATAATTCACCCCTCCACTTT.

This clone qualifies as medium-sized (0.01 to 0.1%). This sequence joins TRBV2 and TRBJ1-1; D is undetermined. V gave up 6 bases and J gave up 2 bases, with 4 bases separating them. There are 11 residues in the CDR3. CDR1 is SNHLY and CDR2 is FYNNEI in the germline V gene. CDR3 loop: CASRDNTEAFF. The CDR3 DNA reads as TGTGCCAGCAGGGACAACACTGAAGCTTTCTTT. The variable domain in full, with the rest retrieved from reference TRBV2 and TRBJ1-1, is EPEVTQTPSHQVTQMGQEVILRCVPISNHLYFYWYRQILGQKVEFLVSFYNNEISEKSEIFDDQFSVERPDGSNFTLKIRSTKLEDSAMYFCASRDNTEAFFGQGTRLTVV.

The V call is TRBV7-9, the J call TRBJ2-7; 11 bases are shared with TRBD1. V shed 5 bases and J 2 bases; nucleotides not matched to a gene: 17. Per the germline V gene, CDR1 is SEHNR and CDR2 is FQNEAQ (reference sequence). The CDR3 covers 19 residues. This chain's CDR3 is CASSGWDRGKSHSPYEQYF. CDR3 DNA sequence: TGTGCCAGCAGCGGGTGGGACAGGGGGAAATCCCACTCCCCCTACGAGCAGTACTTC.

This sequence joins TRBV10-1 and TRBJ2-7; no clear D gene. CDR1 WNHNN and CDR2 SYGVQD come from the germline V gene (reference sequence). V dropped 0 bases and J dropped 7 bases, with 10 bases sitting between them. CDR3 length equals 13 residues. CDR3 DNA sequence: TGCGCCAGCAGTGAGTCTAAGGCGCGGGAGCAGTACTTC. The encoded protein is CASSESKAREQYF.

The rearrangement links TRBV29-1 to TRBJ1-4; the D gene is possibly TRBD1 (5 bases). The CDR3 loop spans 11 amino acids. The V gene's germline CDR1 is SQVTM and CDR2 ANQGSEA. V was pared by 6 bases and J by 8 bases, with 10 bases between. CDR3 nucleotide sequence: TGCAGCGTGGGGGACCTAGAAAAACTGTTTTTT. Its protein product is CSVGDLEKLFF.

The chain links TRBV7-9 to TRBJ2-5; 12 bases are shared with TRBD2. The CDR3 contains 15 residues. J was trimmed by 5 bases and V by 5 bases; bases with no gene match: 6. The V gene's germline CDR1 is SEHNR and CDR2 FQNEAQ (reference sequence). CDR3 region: CASSDGTSGSETQYF. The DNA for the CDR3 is TGTGCCAGCAGCGACGGGACTAGCGGGTCGGAGACCCAGTACTTC.

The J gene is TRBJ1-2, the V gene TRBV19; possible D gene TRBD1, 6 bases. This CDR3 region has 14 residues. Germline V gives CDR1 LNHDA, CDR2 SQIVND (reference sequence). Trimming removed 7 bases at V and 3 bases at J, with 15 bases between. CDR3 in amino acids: CASKWNAGDYGYTF. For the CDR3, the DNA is TGTGCCAGTAAATGGAATGCAGGGGACTATGGCTACACCTTC.

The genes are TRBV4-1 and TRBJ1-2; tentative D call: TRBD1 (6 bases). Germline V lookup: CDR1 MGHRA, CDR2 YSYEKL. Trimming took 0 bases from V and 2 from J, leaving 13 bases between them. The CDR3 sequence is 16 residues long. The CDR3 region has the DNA TGCGCCAGCAGCCAAGAAGGCCTGCAGGGGAACTATGGCTACACCTTC. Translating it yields CASSQEGLQGNYGYTF.

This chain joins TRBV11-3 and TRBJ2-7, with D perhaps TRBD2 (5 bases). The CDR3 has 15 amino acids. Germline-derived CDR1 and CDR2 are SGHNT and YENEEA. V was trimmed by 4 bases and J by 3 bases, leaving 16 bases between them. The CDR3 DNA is TGTGCCAGCAGCTCCGAGGGCAGGTCGTACTACGAGCAGTACTTC. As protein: CASSSEGRSYYEQYF.

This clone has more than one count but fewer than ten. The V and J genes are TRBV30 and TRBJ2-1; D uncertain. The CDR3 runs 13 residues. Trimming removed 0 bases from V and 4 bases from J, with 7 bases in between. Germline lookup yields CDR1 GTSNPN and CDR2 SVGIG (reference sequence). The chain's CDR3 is CAWSVAIYNEQFF. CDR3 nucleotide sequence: TGTGCCTGGAGTGTCGCCATTTACAATGAGCAGTTCTTC.

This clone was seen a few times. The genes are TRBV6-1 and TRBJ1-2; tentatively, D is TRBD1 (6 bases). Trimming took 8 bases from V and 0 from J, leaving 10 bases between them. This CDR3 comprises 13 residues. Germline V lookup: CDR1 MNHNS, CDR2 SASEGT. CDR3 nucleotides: TGTGCCAGCTGGGGACAAACTAACTATGGCTACACCTTC. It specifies CASWGQTNYGYTF.

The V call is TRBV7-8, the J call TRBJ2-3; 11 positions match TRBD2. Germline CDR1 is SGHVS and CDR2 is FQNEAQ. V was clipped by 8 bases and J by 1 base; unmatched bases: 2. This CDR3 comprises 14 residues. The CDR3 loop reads CASLAGGRTDTQYF. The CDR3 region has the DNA TGTGCCAGCCTAGCGGGGGGCCGCACAGATACGCAGTATTTT.

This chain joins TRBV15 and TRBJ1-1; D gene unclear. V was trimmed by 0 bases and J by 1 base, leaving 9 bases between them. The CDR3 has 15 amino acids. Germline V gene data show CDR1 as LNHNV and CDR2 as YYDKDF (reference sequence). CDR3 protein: CATSREQAQNTEAFF. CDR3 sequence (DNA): TGTGCCACCAGCAGAGAACAAGCCCAGAACACTGAAGCTTTCTTT. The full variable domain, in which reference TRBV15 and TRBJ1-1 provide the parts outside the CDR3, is DAMVIQNPRYQVTQFGKPVTLSCSQTLNHNVMYWYQQKSSQAPKLLFHYYDKDFNNEADTPDNFQSRRPNTSFCFLDIRSPGLGDTAMYLCATSREQAQNTEAFFGQGTRLTVV.

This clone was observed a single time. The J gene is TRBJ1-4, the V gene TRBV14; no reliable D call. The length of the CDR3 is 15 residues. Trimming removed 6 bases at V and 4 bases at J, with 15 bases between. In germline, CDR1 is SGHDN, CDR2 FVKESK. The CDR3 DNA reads TGTGCCAGCAGTCCTGGCGACATAAGTAATGAAAAACTGTTTTTT. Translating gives CASSPGDISNEKLFF.

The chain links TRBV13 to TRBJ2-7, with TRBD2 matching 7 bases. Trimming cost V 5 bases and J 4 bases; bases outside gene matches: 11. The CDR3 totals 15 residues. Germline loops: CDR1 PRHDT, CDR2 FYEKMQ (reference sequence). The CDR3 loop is CASSPAGTGGYEQYF. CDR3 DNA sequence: TGTGCCAGCAGCCCAGCCGGGACGGGGGGATACGAGCAGTACTTC.

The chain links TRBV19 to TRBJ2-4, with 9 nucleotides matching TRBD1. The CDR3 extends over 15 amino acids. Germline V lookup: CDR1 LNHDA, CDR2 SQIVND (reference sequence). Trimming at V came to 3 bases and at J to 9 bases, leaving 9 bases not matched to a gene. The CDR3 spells CASSISRDRVSIQYF. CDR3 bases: TGTGCCAGTAGTATTTCCCGGGACAGGGTATCCATTCAGTACTTC.

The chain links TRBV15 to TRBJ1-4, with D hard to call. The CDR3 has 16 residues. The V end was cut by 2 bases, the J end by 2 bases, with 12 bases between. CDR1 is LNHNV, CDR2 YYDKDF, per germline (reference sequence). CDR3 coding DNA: TGTGCCACCAGCAGATCAAGTCGATCTACTAATGAAAAACTGTTTTTT. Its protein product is CATSRSSRSTNEKLFF. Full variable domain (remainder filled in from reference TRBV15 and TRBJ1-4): DAMVIQNPRYQVTQFGKPVTLSCSQTLNHNVMYWYQQKSSQAPKLLFHYYDKDFNNEADTPDNFQSRRPNTSFCFLDIRSPGLGDTAMYLCATSRSSRSTNEKLFFGSGTQLSVL.

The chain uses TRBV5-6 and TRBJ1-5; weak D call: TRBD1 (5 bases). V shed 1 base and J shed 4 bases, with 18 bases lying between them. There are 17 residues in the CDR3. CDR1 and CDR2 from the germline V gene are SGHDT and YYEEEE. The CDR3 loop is CASSLMGTEGLNQPQHF. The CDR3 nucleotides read TGTGCCAGCAGCTTGATGGGGACGGAGGGCCTTAATCAGCCCCAGCATTTT.

The CDR3 region has the DNA TGTGCCAGCAGTCCGACTAGCGGGGGGGCCGGGGAGCTGTTTTTT. Protein product: CASSPTSGGAGELFF. The chain combines TRBV5-4 with TRBJ2-2; TRBD2 agrees at 14 bases. CDR3 length: 15 amino acids. Germline CDR1 is SGHNT and CDR2 is YYREEE (reference sequence). Germline trimming cut 5 bases from V and 6 bases from J; bases unmatched to any gene: 3.